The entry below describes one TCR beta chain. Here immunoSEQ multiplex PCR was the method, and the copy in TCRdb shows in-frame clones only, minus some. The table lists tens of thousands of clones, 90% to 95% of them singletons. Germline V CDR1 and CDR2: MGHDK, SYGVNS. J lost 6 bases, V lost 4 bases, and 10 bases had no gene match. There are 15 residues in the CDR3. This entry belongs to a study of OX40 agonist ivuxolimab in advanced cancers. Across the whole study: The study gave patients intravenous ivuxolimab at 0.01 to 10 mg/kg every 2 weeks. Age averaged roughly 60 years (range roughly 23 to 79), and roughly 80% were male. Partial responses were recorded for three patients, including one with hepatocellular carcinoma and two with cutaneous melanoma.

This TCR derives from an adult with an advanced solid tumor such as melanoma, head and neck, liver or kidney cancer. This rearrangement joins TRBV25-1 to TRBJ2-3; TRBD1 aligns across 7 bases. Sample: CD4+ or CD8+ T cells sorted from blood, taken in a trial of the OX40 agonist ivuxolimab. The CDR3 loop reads CASSVGTDFMDTQYF. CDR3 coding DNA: TGTGCCAGCAGTGTAGGGACAGATTTCATGGATACGCAGTATTTT.